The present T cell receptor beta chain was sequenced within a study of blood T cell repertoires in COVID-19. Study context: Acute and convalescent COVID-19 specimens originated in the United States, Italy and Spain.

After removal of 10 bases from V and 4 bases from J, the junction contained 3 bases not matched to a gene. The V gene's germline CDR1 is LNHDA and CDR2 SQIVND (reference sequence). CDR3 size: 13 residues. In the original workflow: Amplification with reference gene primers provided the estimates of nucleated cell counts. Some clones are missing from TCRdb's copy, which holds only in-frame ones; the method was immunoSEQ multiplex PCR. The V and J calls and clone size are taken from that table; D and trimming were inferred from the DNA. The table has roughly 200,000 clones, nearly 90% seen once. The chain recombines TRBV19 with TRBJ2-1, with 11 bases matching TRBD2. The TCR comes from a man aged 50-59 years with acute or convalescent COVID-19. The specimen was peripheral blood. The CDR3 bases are TGTGCCACTAGACTAGCGGGGTACAATGAGCAGTTCTTC. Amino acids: CATRLAGYNEQFF. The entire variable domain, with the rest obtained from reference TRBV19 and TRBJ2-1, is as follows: DGGITQSPKYLFRKEGQNVTLSCEQNLNHDAMYWYRQDPGQGLRLIYYSQIVNDFQKGDIAEGYSVSREKKESFPLTVTSAQKNPTAFYLCATRLAGYNEQFFGPGTRLTVL.